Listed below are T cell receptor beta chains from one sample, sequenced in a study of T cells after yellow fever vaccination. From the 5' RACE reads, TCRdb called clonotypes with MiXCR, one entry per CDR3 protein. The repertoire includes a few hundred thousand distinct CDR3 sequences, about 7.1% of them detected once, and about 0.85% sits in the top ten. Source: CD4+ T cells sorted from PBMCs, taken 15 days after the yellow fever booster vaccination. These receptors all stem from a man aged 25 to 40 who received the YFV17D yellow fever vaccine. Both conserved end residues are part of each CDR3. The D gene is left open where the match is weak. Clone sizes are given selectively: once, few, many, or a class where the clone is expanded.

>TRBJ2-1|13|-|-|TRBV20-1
TGCAGTGGCAGCGGAAGCTCCTACAATGAGCAGTTCTTC
CSGSGSSYNEQFF
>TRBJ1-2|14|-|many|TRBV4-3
TGCGCCAGCAGCCAGTCTGGGGATAACTATGGCTACACCTTC
CASSQSGDNYGYTF
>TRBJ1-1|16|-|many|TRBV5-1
TGCGCCAGCAGCTTGGAGGGAGGGTCTTTGAACACTGAAGCTTTCTTT
CASSLEGGSLNTEAFF
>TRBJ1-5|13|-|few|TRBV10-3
TGTGCCATCAGTGGACAGCCGGAACAGCCCCAGCATTTT
CAISGQPEQPQHF
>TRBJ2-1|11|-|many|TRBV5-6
TGTGCCAGCAGCTTGGGAGGAGAGCGGTTCTTC
CASSLGGERFF
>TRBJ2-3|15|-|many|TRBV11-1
TGTGCCAGCAGCTTCAATGGCGGGAGCACAGATACGCAGTATTTT
CASSFNGGSTDTQYF
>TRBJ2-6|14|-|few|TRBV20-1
TGCAGTGCTCGAGCTACCTCTGGGGCCAACGTCCTGACTTTC
CSARATSGANVLTF
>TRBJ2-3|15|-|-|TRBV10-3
TGTGCCATCAGTGAGAAAGAAACGTACACAGATACGCAGTATTTT
CAISEKETYTDTQYF
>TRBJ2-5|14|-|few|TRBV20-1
TGCAGTGCTCGCGCATTGGGACTTGGGGAGACCCAGTACTTC
CSARALGLGETQYF
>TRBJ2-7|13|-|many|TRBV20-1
TGCAGTGCTACCCACAGCGTATCCTACGAGCAGTACTTC
CSATHSVSYEQYF
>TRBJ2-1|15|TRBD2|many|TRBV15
TGTGCCACCAGAGGAAGTAGGGCTAGCGGCAATGAGCAGTTCTTC
CATRGSRASGNEQFF
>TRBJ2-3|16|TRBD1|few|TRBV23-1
TGCGCCAGCAGTCAAGAAACGGGACAGGGGGAGGATACGCAGTATTTT
CASSQETGQGEDTQYF
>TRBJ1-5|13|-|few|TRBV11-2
TGTGCCAGCAGCTTTTGGAAACCTCAGCCCCAGCATTTT
CASSFWKPQPQHF
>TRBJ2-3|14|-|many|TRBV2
TGTGCCAGCAGCCCACCGGGAGTCCCCAGTGCGCAGTATTTT
CASSPPGVPSAQYF
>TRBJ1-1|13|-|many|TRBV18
TGTGCCAGCTCACCAAGGCAGAACACTGAAGCTTTCTTT
CASSPRQNTEAFF
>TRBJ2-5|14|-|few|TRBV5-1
TGCGCCAGCAGTGGGGGACAAAGCCAAGAGACCCAGTACTTC
CASSGGQSQETQYF
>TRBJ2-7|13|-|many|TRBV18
TGTGCCAGCTCAGGTACCGGAGGCTACGAGCAGTACTTC
CASSGTGGYEQYF
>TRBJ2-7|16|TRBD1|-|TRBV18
TGTGCCAGCTCACCAAACTACGGGACAGGGGACAGCGAGCAGTACTTC
CASSPNYGTGDSEQYF
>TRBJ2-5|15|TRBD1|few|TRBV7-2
TGTGCCAGCAGCCTACCGACAGGGGGCACTGAGACCCAGTACTTC
CASSLPTGGTETQYF
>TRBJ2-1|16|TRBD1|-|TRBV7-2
TGTGCCAGCAGCTTATTGGGGACAGCTTCTTACAATGAGCAGTTCTTC
CASSLLGTASYNEQFF
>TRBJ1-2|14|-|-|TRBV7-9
TGTGCCAGCATTAGGGCAGCCTCTAACTATGGCTACACCTTC
CASIRAASNYGYTF
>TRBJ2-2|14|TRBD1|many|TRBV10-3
TGTGCCATCTCGATCGGGACAGAGGGCGGGGAGCTGTTTTTT
CAISIGTEGGELFF
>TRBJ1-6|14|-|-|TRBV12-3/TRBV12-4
TGTGCCAGCAGACCCAGGACTGGTAATTCACCCCTCCACTTT
CASRPRTGNSPLHF
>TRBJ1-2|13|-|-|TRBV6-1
TGTGCCAGCAGGGTGGACAGAGACTATGGCTACACCTTC
CASRVDRDYGYTF
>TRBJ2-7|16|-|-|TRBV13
TGTGCCAGCAGCCAAAAGGCTGGGACGGGTTCCTACGAGCAGTACTTC
CASSQKAGTGSYEQYF
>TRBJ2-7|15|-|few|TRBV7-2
TGTGCCAGCAGCCCCATGGGGGTGGCGGCCTACGAGCAGTACTTC
CASSPMGVAAYEQYF
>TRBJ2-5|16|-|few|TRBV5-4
TGTGCCAGCAGCTTGTGGAGCAGTGGGGTAGGAGAGACCCAGTACTTC
CASSLWSSGVGETQYF
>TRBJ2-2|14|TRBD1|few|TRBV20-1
TGCAGTGCTTTCCAGGGGGCGGACACCGGGGAGCTGTTTTTT
CSAFQGADTGELFF
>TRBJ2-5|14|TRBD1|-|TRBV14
TGTGCCAGCAGCCCTCGGACAGGTAGACAGACCCAGTACTTC
CASSPRTGRQTQYF
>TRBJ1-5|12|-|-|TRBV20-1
TGCAGTGCTACCGAACCCAATCAGCCCCAGCATTTT
CSATEPNQPQHF
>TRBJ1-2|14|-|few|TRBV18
TGTGCCAGCTCAGACACAGGTGCCTCCTATGGCTACACCTTC
CASSDTGASYGYTF
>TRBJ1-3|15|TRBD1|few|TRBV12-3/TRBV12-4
TGTGCCAGCAGCTCACAGGGGCTGTCTGGAAACACCATATATTTT
CASSSQGLSGNTIYF
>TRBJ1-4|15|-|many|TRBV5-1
TGCGCCAGCAGCTCCACAGGCGCCCTTAATGAAAAACTGTTTTTT
CASSSTGALNEKLFF
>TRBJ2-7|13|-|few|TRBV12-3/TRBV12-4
TGTGCCAGCAGTTCAGACCGGCGGTCCGAGCAGTACTTC
CASSSDRRSEQYF
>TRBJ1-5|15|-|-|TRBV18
TGTGCCAGCTCACCCGGGACCTCTATCAATCAGCCCCAGCATTTT
CASSPGTSINQPQHF
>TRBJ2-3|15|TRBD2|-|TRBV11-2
TGTGCCAGCAGCTTAGAGGCGGGAGGGCCCGATACGCAGTATTTT
CASSLEAGGPDTQYF
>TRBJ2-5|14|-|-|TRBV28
TGTGCCAGCTGGGGGTCAGGGAGTGGGGAGACCCAGTACTTC
CASWGSGSGETQYF
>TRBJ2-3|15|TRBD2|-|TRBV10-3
TGTGCCATCAGTGAAGTCGGGAGGGCCACAGATACGCAGTATTTT
CAISEVGRATDTQYF
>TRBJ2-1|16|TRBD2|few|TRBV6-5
TGTGCCAGCAGTTACTCTGCTAGCGGAGTCTACAATGAGCAGTTCTTC
CASSYSASGVYNEQFF
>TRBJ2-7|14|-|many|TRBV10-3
TGTGCCAGACTCGTCTTCGGAGTCACCTACGAGCAGTACTTC
CARLVFGVTYEQYF
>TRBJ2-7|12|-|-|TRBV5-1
TGCGCCAGCAGCTTCGGAGACTACGAGCAGTACTTC
CASSFGDYEQYF
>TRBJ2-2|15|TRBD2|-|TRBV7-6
TGTGCCAGCAGCCCGCCCGCCCGGGGGGTCGGGGAGCTGTTTTTT
CASSPPARGVGELFF
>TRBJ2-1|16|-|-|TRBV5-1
TGCGCCAGCAGCTTGGTTCTCATCCCCGACTACAATGAGCAGTTCTTC
CASSLVLIPDYNEQFF
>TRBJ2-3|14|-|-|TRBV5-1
TGCGCCAGCAGCTTGGACAGGGCAGCAGATACGCAGTATTTT
CASSLDRAADTQYF
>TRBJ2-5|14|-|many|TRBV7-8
TGTGCCAGCAGCTTAAGCCCGGCAGTAGAGACCCAGTACTTC
CASSLSPAVETQYF
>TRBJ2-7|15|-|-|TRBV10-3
TGTGCCATCAGTGAGTCTGGCGGACCTACCTACGAGCAGTACTTC
CAISESGGPTYEQYF
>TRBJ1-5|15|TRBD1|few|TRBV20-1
TGCAGTGCTAGAGGGGGGGCTACAGGGGGCCAGCCCCAGCATTTT
CSARGGATGGQPQHF
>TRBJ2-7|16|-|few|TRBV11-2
TGTGCCAGCAGCTTAGGGCTGGATAGCCGTGCCTACGAGCAGTACTTC
CASSLGLDSRAYEQYF
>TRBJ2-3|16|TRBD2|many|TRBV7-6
TGTGCCAGCAGCCCACCAGCGGGAGTAAGCCCAGATACGCAGTATTTT
CASSPPAGVSPDTQYF
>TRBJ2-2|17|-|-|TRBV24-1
TGTGCCACCACCAAAACTGGGACTCCCTGGAACACCGGGGAGCTGTTTTTT
CATTKTGTPWNTGELFF
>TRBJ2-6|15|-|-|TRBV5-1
TGCGCCAGCAGCCCAACAGACCCGGGGGCCAACGTCCTGACTTTC
CASSPTDPGANVLTF
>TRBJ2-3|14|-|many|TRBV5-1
TGTGCTAGCAGCTTAGGACAGCGAACAGATACGCAGTATTTT
CASSLGQRTDTQYF
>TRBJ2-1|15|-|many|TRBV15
TGTGCCACCAGCAGAGAGGCTAGCAGTTACAATGAGCAGTTCTTC
CATSREASSYNEQFF
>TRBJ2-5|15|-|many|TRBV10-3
TGTGCCATCAGGGGACCTCTAGGAGACCAAGAGACCCAGTACTTC
CAIRGPLGDQETQYF
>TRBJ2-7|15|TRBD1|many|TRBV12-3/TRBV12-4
TGTGCCAGCAGCCGACCGGGACAGGGCCGTGTAGAGCAGTACTTC
CASSRPGQGRVEQYF